Here is one T cell receptor (beta chain) with its context. This record belongs to a study of blood T cell repertoires in COVID-19. Study as a whole: The United States, Italy and Spain provided the acute and convalescent COVID-19 samples.

Per germline, CDR1 MGHRA and CDR2 YSYEKL. This CDR3 region has 15 residues. Germline trimming cut 2 bases from V and 4 bases from J; bases unmatched to any gene: 3. The assay was immunoSEQ multiplex PCR, and TCRdb's table has in-frame clones only and misses some. The sample lists about 180,000 clones, 89% occurring once. The source material was PBMCs or T cells enriched from blood (not recorded which). This TCR came from a middle-aged woman with acute COVID-19. J is TRBJ2-5 and V is TRBV4-1; TRBD2 aligns across 11 bases. CDR3 residues: CASSQIAGGVETQYF. CDR3 in DNA: TGCGCCAGCAGCCAAATAGCGGGAGGGGTAGAGACCCAGTACTTC.